The 5 T cell receptor beta chains below come from one sample, sequenced in a study of radiotherapy plus CTLA-4 blockade in lung cancer. The method was immunoSEQ multiplex PCR; TCRdb's version includes in-frame clones alone and lacks a portion of them. The repertoire holds fewer than 90,000 clones, with around 83% as singletons. Sequenced material: peripheral blood, taken from a patient treated with radiotherapy plus ipilimumab. These TCRs come from a human donor with non-small cell lung cancer who had stable disease on radiotherapy plus ipilimumab.

This clone was counted once. The chain recombines TRBV7-3 with TRBJ2-3; D gene ambiguous. Trimming shortened V by 5 bases and J by 2 bases, and 8 bases separated the two germline ends. Germline V gives CDR1 SGHTA, CDR2 FQGTGA. This CDR3 spans 13 amino acids. CDR3 in DNA: TGTGCCAGCAGCCCCCGGGTCACAGATACGCAGTATTTT. This encodes CASSPRVTDTQYF.

The chain is built from TRBV19 and TRBJ1-1; D is ambiguous. Germline assignment: CDR1 LNHDA and CDR2 SQIVND (reference sequence). The V gene lost 6 bases and the J gene lost 4 bases, with 18 bases spanning the gap. There are 15 residues in the CDR3. CDR3 amino acids: CASRGSSSGSTEAFF. The CDR3 nucleotides are TGTGCCAGTAGGGGGTCGTCCTCCGGTTCCACTGAAGCTTTCTTT. The full variable domain, in which reference TRBV19 and TRBJ1-1 provide the parts outside the CDR3, is DGGITQSPKYLFRKEGQNVTLSCEQNLNHDAMYWYRQDPGQGLRLIYYSQIVNDFQKGDIAEGYSVSREKKESFPLTVTSAQKNPTAFYLCASRGSSSGSTEAFFGQGTRLTVV.

This clone was observed a handful of times. The V call is TRBV7-9, the J call TRBJ2-5; TRBD1 might be the D (6 bases). The CDR3 has 16 amino acids. CDR1 is SEHNR and CDR2 is FQNEAQ in the germline V gene (reference sequence). V lost 1 base, J lost 2 bases, and 14 bases lay in between. This chain's CDR3 is CASSLVLRTAQETQYF. The CDR3, as DNA: TGTGCCAGCAGCTTAGTTCTCCGGACAGCTCAAGAGACCCAGTACTTC. Supplemented by reference TRBV7-9 and TRBJ2-5, the full variable domain reads DTGVSQNPRHKITKRGQNVTFRCDPISEHNRLYWYRQTLGQGPEFLTYFQNEAQLEKSRLLSDRFSAERPKGSFSTLEIQRTEQGDSAMYLCASSLVLRTAQETQYFGPGTRLLVL.

The chain carries TRBV5-6 and TRBJ1-1; no firm D call. The germline gives CDR1 SGHDT, CDR2 YYEEEE. Trimming removed 3 bases at V and 1 base at J, with 13 bases between. The CDR3 extends over 15 amino acids. The CDR3 DNA is TGTGCCAGCAGCTCCCCGGCCCGGGGGAACACTGAAGCTTTCTTT. This sequence encodes CASSSPARGNTEAFF.

V usage is TRBV6-1 and J usage is TRBJ1-2, with D possibly being TRBD1 (5 bases). The CDR3 has 14 amino acids. Trimming left V 5 bases short and J 1 base short, with 11 bases between. Germline V gene data show CDR1 as MNHNS and CDR2 as SASEGT. CDR3 loop: CASSRTPLNYGYTF. The CDR3 nucleotides read TGTGCCAGCAGTAGGACACCCCTTAACTATGGCTACACCTTC.